A selection of T cell receptor beta chains follows, all from one sample in a study of T cell responses to AZD1222 COVID-19 vaccine. Assay: immunoSEQ multiplex PCR; the TCRdb copy retains only in-frame clones and omits some. In the table there are about 100,000 clones, about nine tenths of which are singletons. The sample was peripheral blood, taken on day 0 of AZD1222 vaccination. These receptors were collected from an adult in good health. Each CDR3 is given with its conserved first and last residue. The D gene is left open where the match is weak. Some rows have no size entry. The others give once, few or many, or a class for an expanded clone.

D gene | clone size | J gene | V gene | CDR3 DNA | CDR3 protein
NA | NA | TRBJ1-2 | TRBV10-3 | TGTGCCATCAGTGAGGATGGGGTCGGAGGCAGGCGCCAAGGCTACACCTTC | CAISEDGVGGRRQGYTF
NA | NA | TRBJ1-4 | TRBV28 | TGTGCCAGCAGTACCCCAGCTGCAACTAATGAAAAACTGTTTTTT | CASSTPAATNEKLFF
TRBD2 | NA | TRBJ2-5 | TRBV3-1/TRBV3-2 | TGTGCCAGCAGCCAAGATCTACTGGGACTAGCGGGGCAAGAGACCCAGTACTTC | CASSQDLLGLAGQETQYF
TRBD1 | NA | TRBJ1-2 | TRBV27 | TGTGCCAGCAGTTTAAATATTGGGACAGCTTATGGCTACACCTTC | CASSLNIGTAYGYTF
NA | NA | TRBJ2-1 | TRBV5-1 | TGCGCCAGCAGCTGGGGTGAAGGCTACAATGAGCAGTTCTTC | CASSWGEGYNEQFF
TRBD1 | NA | TRBJ1-1 | TRBV30 | TGTGCCTGGAGTTGGGCAGCCGGACAGGGGGCGACTGAAGCTTTCTTT | CAWSWAAGQGATEAFF
NA | NA | TRBJ1-6 | TRBV2 | TGTGCCAGCAGTGAAGTCGGGGATAATTCACCCCTCCACTTT | CASSEVGDNSPLHF
NA | once | TRBJ2-1 | TRBV6-2/TRBV6-3 | TGTGCCAGCAGTCGCCGGGACGTAATATCCTTAAACTACAATGAGCAGTTCTTC | CASSRRDVISLNYNEQFF
NA | once | TRBJ1-1 | TRBV11-1 | TGTGCCAGCAGCTCAGGACTGACGAACACTGAAGCTTTCTTT | CASSSGLTNTEAFF
NA | NA | TRBJ2-7 | TRBV5-5 | TGTGCCAGCACCATCGACAGGGAGGACTACGAGCAGTACTTC | CASTIDREDYEQYF
NA | NA | TRBJ2-1 | TRBV6-4 | TGTGCCAGCAGTGACTATACGGTGCAGTTCTTC | CASSDYTVQFF
TRBD1 | NA | TRBJ1-1 | TRBV24-1 | TGTGCCACCAGTGATTCCAGGGGGGGGAACACTGAAGCTTTCTTT | CATSDSRGGNTEAFF
NA | NA | TRBJ2-7 | TRBV7-8 | TGTGCCAGCAGCCCACGACAGGTTCTCTCCTACGAGCAGTACTTC | CASSPRQVLSYEQYF
NA | NA | TRBJ1-1 | TRBV28 | TGTGCCAGCACAGACACTAAAGGGGAAGCTTTCTTT | CASTDTKGEAFF
NA | NA | TRBJ2-2 | TRBV5-1 | TGCGCCAGCAGCTTGGTTCCGGGTTCGAACACCGGGGAGCTGTTTTTT | CASSLVPGSNTGELFF
TRBD2 | NA | TRBJ2-5 | TRBV3-1/TRBV3-2 | TGTGCCAGCAAAGGACTAGCAGTGGAGACCCAGTACTTC | CASKGLAVETQYF
NA | NA | TRBJ1-1 | TRBV6-1 | TGTGCCAGCAGTGAATTCGTGTCGCCGTGGACTGAAGCTTTCTTT | CASSEFVSPWTEAFF
NA | NA | TRBJ1-5 | TRBV5-8 | TGTGCCAGCAGACCGACGCAAGACCCGTATAGCAATCAGCCCCAGCATTTT | CASRPTQDPYSNQPQHF
TRBD2 | NA | TRBJ2-3 | TRBV7-6 | TGTGCCAGCAGCTTAACCTCTCTAGCGGGAGGAGATACGCAGTATTTT | CASSLTSLAGGDTQYF
NA | NA | TRBJ1-1 | TRBV5-6 | TGTGCCAGCAGCTCGACACAGGGCACTGAAGCTTTCTTT | CASSSTQGTEAFF
TRBD2 | NA | TRBJ2-7 | TRBV3-1/TRBV3-2 | TGTGCCAGCAGCCAAGCTCTCCCCGGGACTAGCGAGTCCTACGAGCAGTACTTC | CASSQALPGTSESYEQYF
TRBD1 | NA | TRBJ1-1 | TRBV30 | TGTGCCGGAAACAGGGGGCCCACTGAAGCTTTCTTT | CAGNRGPTEAFF
TRBD1 | NA | TRBJ2-1 | TRBV18 | TGTGCCAGCTCACCACCGGGACAGGGACCCCTCAATGAGCAGTTCTTC | CASSPPGQGPLNEQFF
TRBD1 | NA | TRBJ2-1 | TRBV10-3 | TGTGCCATCAGTGAGTCGCAGGGGGCTTACAATGAGCAGTTCTTC | CAISESQGAYNEQFF
TRBD1 | NA | TRBJ2-7 | TRBV10-1 | TGCGCCAGCAGTGAGCCGGGACAGGGTGTGGACGAGCAGTACTTC | CASSEPGQGVDEQYF
NA | NA | TRBJ2-3 | TRBV6-5 | TGTGCCAGCAGCCTACAGGGTCGGCACACAGATACGCAGTATTTT | CASSLQGRHTDTQYF
NA | NA | TRBJ1-1 | TRBV27 | TGTGCCAGCAGTATGTACCCAGGGAAGAACACTGAAGCTTTCTTT | CASSMYPGKNTEAFF
TRBD2 | NA | TRBJ2-3 | TRBV19 | TGTGCCAGTAGTAGGCGGGAGCTTCCTGGAGATACGCAGTATTTT | CASSRRELPGDTQYF
NA | NA | TRBJ2-1 | TRBV4-1 | TGCGCCACCAGAGGGTACAATGAGCAGTTCTTC | CATRGYNEQFF
NA | NA | TRBJ1-2 | TRBV6-5 | TGTGCCAGCAGTTACTCACGTCGGTATGGCTACACCTTC | CASSYSRRYGYTF
NA | NA | TRBJ1-2 | TRBV28 | TGTGCCAGCAGCTCTAACGGCGGGGGAAGGAGCTATGGCTACACCTTC | CASSSNGGGRSYGYTF
NA | NA | TRBJ2-1 | TRBV13 | TGTGCCAGCAGCACTCGGGGCTACAATGAGCAGTTCTTC | CASSTRGYNEQFF
NA | few | TRBJ1-1 | TRBV6-6 | TGTGCCAGCAGTTCCTACAAGGACACTGAAGCTTTCTTT | CASSSYKDTEAFF
TRBD1 | NA | TRBJ1-6 | TRBV5-1 | TGCGCCAGCAGCTTGGCCCAGGCCGGCCCGGGACAGGGGCGGTCACCCCTCCACTTT | CASSLAQAGPGQGRSPLHF
NA | NA | TRBJ2-1 | TRBV27 | TGTGCCAGCAATCAACGGGAGAACCGTCTAGAGCAGTTCTTC | CASNQRENRLEQFF
TRBD1 | NA | TRBJ2-1 | TRBV28 | TGTGCCAGCAGTTCATGGGTGACAGGGGTCCACGGTGAGCAGTTCTTC | CASSSWVTGVHGEQFF
NA | NA | TRBJ2-7 | TRBV11-2 | TGTGCCAGCAGGGGGAAAATCTACGAGCAGTACTTC | CASRGKIYEQYF
NA | NA | TRBJ2-1 | TRBV4-1 | TGCGCCAGCAGCCAGCGCGTGTCCTACAATGAGCAGTTCTTC | CASSQRVSYNEQFF
NA | NA | TRBJ2-7 | TRBV9 | TGTGCCAGCAGCCGGATAGAGGTATACGAGCAGTACTTC | CASSRIEVYEQYF
TRBD2 | NA | TRBJ2-4 | TRBV4-1 | TGCGCCAGCAGCCAAGATATAGAGCGGGACGGAAACATTCAGTACTTC | CASSQDIERDGNIQYF
TRBD1 | few | TRBJ2-1 | TRBV27 | TGTGCCAGCAGTCCGAGGACAGGGAGGTACAATGAGCAGTTCTTC | CASSPRTGRYNEQFF
NA | NA | TRBJ2-7 | TRBV27 | TGTGCCAGCAGTGCCAAACTAGGAGCGTACGAGCAGTACTTC | CASSAKLGAYEQYF
NA | NA | TRBJ1-1 | TRBV5-1 | TGCGCCAGCAGTTATGGCAGGGACACTGAAGCTTTCTTT | CASSYGRDTEAFF
TRBD1 | NA | TRBJ1-1 | TRBV27 | TGTGCCAGCAGTTTAGACAGGGGTCAAACTGAAGCTTTCTTT | CASSLDRGQTEAFF
NA | NA | TRBJ2-5 | TRBV18 | TGTGCCAGCTCTCCGGACATACAAGAGACCCAGTACTTC | CASSPDIQETQYF
NA | NA | TRBJ1-3 | TRBV9 | TGTGCCAGCAGCCCCCGGACGGCCGGAAACACCATATATTTT | CASSPRTAGNTIYF
NA | NA | TRBJ2-1 | TRBV15 | TGTGCCACCAGCAGAGGTGGGAGCTCCTACAATGAGCAGTTCTTC | CATSRGGSSYNEQFF
NA | NA | TRBJ2-1 | TRBV28 | TGTGCCAGCAGCTCCCCGGGACTTCTACGGCAGTTCTTC | CASSSPGLLRQFF
NA | NA | TRBJ1-5 | TRBV19 | TGTGCCAGTAGTATGGCCTTATGGGGCAATCAGCCCCAGCATTTT | CASSMALWGNQPQHF
NA | NA | TRBJ2-5 | TRBV29-1 | TGCAGCGTTGCTTCTCGTCAAGAGACCCAGTACTTC | CSVASRQETQYF
NA | NA | TRBJ1-2 | TRBV29-1 | TGCAGCGTTGAAGATCTTGGAGGTGAGGTCGGTGGCTACACCTTC | CSVEDLGGEVGGYTF
NA | few | TRBJ2-1 | TRBV10-2 | TGCGCCAGCAGTGGCTTTACTTACAATGAGCAGTTCTTC | CASSGFTYNEQFF
NA | NA | TRBJ1-1 | TRBV7-3 | TGTGCCAGCAGCCGGGGGGAGAACACTGAAGCTTTCTTT | CASSRGENTEAFF
NA | NA | TRBJ2-1 | TRBV6-1 | TGTGCCAGCAGTGAAGCGCTCGTAGACTACAATGAGCAGTTCTTC | CASSEALVDYNEQFF
NA | NA | TRBJ1-3 | TRBV2 | TGTGCCAGCAGTGAATTTCCTCACTCCTTTGGAAACACCATATATTTT | CASSEFPHSFGNTIYF